This section outlines one TCR beta chain sequence together with its context. This CDR3 spans 13 amino acids. V dropped 7 bases and J dropped 10 bases, with 19 bases sitting between them. In the original analysis: Estimates of nucleated cell counts were drawn from the amplification of reference gene primers. Profiling relied on immunoSEQ multiplex PCR, and the TCRdb table lists in-frame clones only, not all of them. V, J and clone size reflect that table, while D and trimming were determined from the DNA. Here the sample spans approximately 150,000 clones, around four fifths being singletons. The Seattle patients, enrolled during active infection, were followed longitudinally. The source of the sample is a study of blood T cell repertoires in COVID-19. Overall study: T cells, B-cell-depleted T cells, or PBMCs provided the cDNA or gDNA that served as material.

The chain couples TRBV12-3 or TRBV12-4 to TRBJ1-1; D is possibly TRBD1 (6 bases). This TCR was sampled from a woman older than 75 with COVID-19, enrolled during active disease. Sequencing used peripheral blood. The CDR3 DNA sequence: TGTGCCAGCACCAACTATCGGGGGGGCCGAGCTTTCTTT. This encodes CASTNYRGGRAFF.